This T cell receptor (beta chain) was retrieved from a study of early stage breast cancer tumors. Study-wide context: Approximately 10-fold was the mean read coverage per sample.

Profiled with immunoSEQ multiplex PCR; TCRdb holds only in-frame clones, not every one. The sample shows tens of thousands of clones, roughly 81% of them seen only once. This clone appeared a single time. After removal of 4 bases from V and 2 bases from J, the junction contained 5 bases not matched to a gene. CDR3 length equals 14 residues. Germline lookup yields CDR1 MDHEN and CDR2 SYDVKM. Sequenced: blood. This receptor was identified in a person between 35 and 49 years old with breast cancer. The chain uses TRBV28 and TRBJ2-7; 7 nucleotides align to TRBD1. Here the CDR3 reads CASSYKGQPYEQYF. The CDR3 DNA sequence: TGTGCCAGCAGTTATAAGGGACAGCCCTACGAGCAGTACTTC.